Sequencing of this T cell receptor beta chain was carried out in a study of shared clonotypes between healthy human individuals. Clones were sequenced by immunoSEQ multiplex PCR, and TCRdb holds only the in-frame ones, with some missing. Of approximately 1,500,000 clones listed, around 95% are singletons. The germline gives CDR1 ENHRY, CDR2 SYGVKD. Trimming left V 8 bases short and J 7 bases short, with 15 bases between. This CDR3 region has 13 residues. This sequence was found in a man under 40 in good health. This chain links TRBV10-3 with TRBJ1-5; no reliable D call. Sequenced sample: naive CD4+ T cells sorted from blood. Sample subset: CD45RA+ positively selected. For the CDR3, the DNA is TGTGCCATCCTCCGATGGACCGGACAGCCCCAGCATTTT. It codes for CAILRWTGQPQHF.